This T cell receptor beta chain is drawn from a study of T cells of healthy individuals (dated by TCRdb to 2017 to 2018). This clonotype has at least ten counts. Its recognized antigen is unknown. The record has no base qualities; no much larger clone is one base away. Reading from cysteine to phenylalanine, the CDR3 counts 14 amino acids. CDR3 DNA is the only sequence kept; it has 42 bases, read in frame from the first base. The germline V and J ends show losses of 8 bases and 1 base respectively, and no gene match explains 7 bases of the junction. The germline V gene encodes CDR1 LGHDT and CDR2 YNNKEL (reference sequence). Library preparation employed 5' RACE. For sequencing, an Illumina MiSeq was employed. Using fastp trimming at Q25 and MiXCR clonotype assembly, TCRdb reanalyzed the public sequencing data and kept in-frame beta chains. Duplicate CDR3 protein sequences are folded into a single record with the most common DNA and genes. The table for this sample lists around 100,000 distinct CDR3 sequences; 15% to 20% of them were counted only once. The biggest ten clones account for more than 5.5% of the sample.

The clonotype was recovered from a human donor in good health. Here the chain combines TRBV3-1 and TRBJ2-5, with 7 junctional bases fitting TRBD1. The base sequence is TGTGCCAGCGGGGGTTACAGGGGCCAAGAGACCCAGTACTTC. This codes for CASGGYRGQETQYF.